One TCR beta chain is described in this entry. Produced via immunoSEQ multiplex PCR; TCRdb's table is partial and in-frame only. This repertoire shows roughly 10,000 clones, roughly three fifths found once; its top ten account for roughly a quarter. Germline V CDR1 and CDR2: LNHDA, SQIVND (reference sequence). The trim removed 1 base at V and 4 bases at J, leaving 11 bases unmatched. The CDR3 has 17 residues. This sample is drawn from a study of CD4+ T cells in melanoma. The receptor's source is a human donor with melanoma. The V call is TRBV19, the J call TRBJ1-1, with TRBD1 matching over 8 bases. Sequencing used cells from a culture (not recorded whether cultured in vitro). The CDR3 spells CASSIGIRTGGITEAFF. Here the CDR3 DNA reads TGTGCCAGTAGTATAGGTATAAGAACAGGGGGTATCACTGAAGCTTTCTTT.